These 4 T cell receptor beta chains came from one sample sequenced in a study of OX40 agonist ivuxolimab in advanced cancers. Using immunoSEQ multiplex PCR, the repertoire was profiled, and TCRdb retains in-frame clones only, with some absent. The sample yields 25,000 to 40,000 clones, roughly 79% seen once. Here the sequenced sample was CD4+ or CD8+ T cells sorted from blood, taken in a trial of the OX40 agonist ivuxolimab. The receptors come from an adult with an advanced solid tumor such as melanoma, head and neck, liver or kidney cancer.

CDR3 in DNA: TGTGCCAGCAGTCGGGGTAGCAATCAGCCCCAGCATTTT. It codes for CASSRGSNQPQHF. The gene calls are TRBV6-5 and TRBJ1-5; the D is unclear. The length of the CDR3 is 13 residues. Trimming cost V 5 bases and J 0 bases, with 5 bases left between them. Germline V gene data show CDR1 as MNHEY and CDR2 as SVGAGI.

This clone was observed once. The chain is built from TRBV5-5 and TRBJ2-7, with 9 positions matching TRBD2. The germline V gene encodes CDR1 SGHKS and CDR2 YYEKEE (reference sequence). The CDR3 is 20 residues long. J gave up 0 bases and V 4 bases, and 20 bases lay outside the gene matches. CDR3 DNA sequence: TGTGCCAGCAGCCCCCTCCCGGGAGCGGGGGGCCCTATGAGCTCCTACGAGCAGTACTTC. It yields the protein CASSPLPGAGGPMSSYEQYF. Filled out from reference TRBV5-5 and TRBJ2-7, the complete variable domain reads DAGVTQSPTHLIKTRGQQVTLRCSPISGHKSVSWYQQVLGQGPQFIFQYYEKEERGRGNFPDRFSARQFPNYSSELNVNALLLGDSALYLCASSPLPGAGGPMSSYEQYFGPGTRLTVT.

The V call is TRBV21-1, the J call TRBJ1-6. TRBV21-1 is noted as a pseudogene. CDR3 size: 11 residues. The CDR3 is CASSRKSPLHF. DNA for the CDR3: TGTGCCAGCAGCAGAAAATCACCCCTCCACTTT.

The chain uses TRBV6-1 and TRBJ2-7; D not resolved. Germline-derived CDR1 and CDR2 are MNHNS and SASEGT. The CDR3 runs to 14 residues. Trimming pared 0 bases from V and 2 bases from J, leaving 8 bases between. Here the CDR3 DNA reads TGTGCCAGCAGTGAAGCTTCCAGAACCTACGAGCAGTACTTC. Residues: CASSEASRTYEQYF.